One TCR beta chain is described in this entry. Qualities for individual bases were not recorded, and no much larger clone is one base off. Libraries were built with 5' RACE. Before sequencing, the TCRbeta libraries were pooled in amounts proportional to the number of cells sorted for each library. Total RNA was extracted from sorted cells with RNAzol RT, and cDNA was synthesized with an oligo(dT) primer and a template-switching oligo. The TCRbeta V-CDR3-J region was PCR-amplified with Kapa HiFi using a SMARTer oligo primer and a TCRbeta constant-region primer. A second PCR added Illumina adaptors and sample-specific index barcodes, with HighPrep bead cleanup and Bioanalyzer confirmation of a roughly 650 bp band. Sequencing of the libraries was done on an Illumina MiSeq using 2x151 bp paired-end reads. The paper's data handling went like this. An in-house Java program demultiplexed the reads, while MiXCR assigned TCRbeta annotations and counted clonotypes. To assess repertoire overlap, Morisita-Horn indices from the R package vegan were used, along with UPGMA clustering and Circos plots of recurring clonotypes. Shannon diversity and richness were normalized to the highest possible value given the input cell numbers, yielding values from 0 to 1. CDR3beta sequences were aligned with MUSCLE, distances computed with SeqinR, and multidimensional scaling plotted in R. TCRdb reworked the public reads: Q25 trimming with fastp, MiXCR clone assembly, productive beta chains retained. Each entry merges the rows of one CDR3 protein and shows their most common DNA and genes. The V and J calls and clone size come from TCRdb's table, not from the authors' own analysis. For this sample the table gives about 470 distinct CDR3 sequences, of which around 15% were detected only once. Of the sample, about 33% is held by the ten largest clones.

Unmatched junction bases come to 14, with V trimmed by 8 bases and J by 7 bases. CDR1 and CDR2 are read off the germline V gene as SNHLY and FYNNEI. CDR3 length: 15 amino acids, cysteine to phenylalanine. Solely the CDR3 DNA is kept, with 45 bases framed from the first base. This entry is derived from a study of Japanese encephalitis immunity and Zika vaccine responses (dated by TCRdb to the early 2020s). Looking at the study overall: The included participants were given three 5.0 ug doses of alum-adjuvanted ZPIV at weeks 0, 4 and 28. Some 11 participants were given two doses of JEV vaccine (IXIARO) 28 days apart, two to three months before the first ZPIV dose. One dose of YFV vaccine (YF-VAX) was administered before ZPIV to 11 to 12 participants, and several participants were flavivirus-naive. Six or seven representative participants from each pre-vaccination group were selected for TCR sequencing, using samples from week 0 (after pre-vaccination and before ZPIV) and week 52. TCR repertoires were also analyzed from a few flavivirus-naive individuals at weeks 2, 6 and 52 after starting ZPIV vaccination. The stimulations used peptide pools from ZIKV structural proteins divided into flavivirus-conserved and non-conserved sets, or JEV or YFV peptides that matched the pre-vaccination. ZIKV peptides were 15-mers overlapping by 11 residues, selected for NetMHCpan/NetMHCII-predicted epitopes with affinity below 50 nM. The study tested whether CD4 T cell responses to the Zika vaccine were shaped by prior Japanese encephalitis virus (JEV) or yellow fever virus (YFV) vaccination.

PBMCs were stained with CellTrace CFSE and grown for under 7 days in RPMI containing about 8.5% human serum and peptide pools at approximately 0.99 ug/mL each. On a BD FACSAria, proliferating CD4 T cells were sorted without fixation as live CD56-CD19-CD16-CD3+CD4+ CFSE-low cells. The enrolled adults were healthy and tested seronegative for ZIKV, JEV, YFV, DENV and WNV on microneutralization screening. The samples were drawn from a phase 1 trial of an alum-adjuvanted Zika purified-inactivated virus (ZPIV) vaccine that was randomized, double-blinded and placebo-controlled. Peripheral blood mononuclear cells were isolated by standard procedure and were kept frozen in liquid nitrogen until use. Broad study findings and their caveats: The analysis was restricted to a subset of trial participants with three doses and adequate samples, and the entire vaccinated cohort was not analyzed. CD8 T cell responses to ZIKV peptide pools were of very low magnitude and seen in only a few individuals. In JEV-pre-vaccinated donors, the repertoire richness of CD4 T cells responding to conserved ZIKV epitopes decreased significantly after ZPIV. Samples were clustered by participant, with no similarity observed between individuals, suggesting that no public TCRs were detected. Higher repertoire similarity across time-points and stimulations was observed in JEV-pre-vaccinated donors than in YFV-pre-vaccinated donors, indicating that more clonotypes were common to ZIKV and JEV stimulation. Because there were not enough samples, the peptide pools could not be deconvoluted, which meant the specific peptides behind the cross-reactive responses went unidentified.

The material was antigen-activated CD4+ T cells from blood, cultured, obtained during a Zika inactivated vaccine study. The chain couples TRBV2 to TRBJ2-3; TRBD1 aligns with 8 central bases. This clonotype was sampled from an adult man who received an inactivated Zika virus vaccine. CDR3 loop: CASGLTGGYWNTQYF. The DNA sequence is given as TGTGCCAGCGGATTAACAGGGGGGTATTGGAATACGCAGTATTTT.